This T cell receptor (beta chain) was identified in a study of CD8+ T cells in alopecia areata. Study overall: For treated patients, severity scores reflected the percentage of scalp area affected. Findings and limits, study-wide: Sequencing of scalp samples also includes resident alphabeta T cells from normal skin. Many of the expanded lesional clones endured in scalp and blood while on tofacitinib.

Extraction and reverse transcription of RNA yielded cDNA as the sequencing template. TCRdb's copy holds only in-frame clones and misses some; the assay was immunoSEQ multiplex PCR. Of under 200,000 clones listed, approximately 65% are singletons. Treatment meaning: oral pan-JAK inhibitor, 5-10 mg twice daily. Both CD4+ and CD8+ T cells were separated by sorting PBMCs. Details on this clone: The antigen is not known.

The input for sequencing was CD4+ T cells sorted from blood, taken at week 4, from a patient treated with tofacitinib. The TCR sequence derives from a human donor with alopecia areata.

The CDR3 DNA is TGTGCCAGCAGCTTAACAGGGGCCTTAAATTCACCCCTCCACTTT. Amino acids: CASSLTGALNSPLHF. V usage is TRBV5-4 and J usage is TRBJ1-6, with 7 bases that match TRBD1. Looked up from germline, CDR1 is SGHNT and CDR2 is YYREEE (reference sequence). This CDR3 is built from 15 residues. Trimming at V came to 2 bases and at J to 7 bases, leaving 6 bases not matched to a gene.